The clone carrying this T cell receptor (beta chain) was counted at least ten times. The target antigen is unknown. Before thyroid surgery, none of the patients had received any treatment. These data belong to a study of metastatic and nonmetastatic thyroid tumors. About the research overall: Repertoire data that came from the blood and tumor or nodule tissue of malignant and benign thyroid patients were compared. Study outcomes and limitations: The reported finding was significantly higher TCR beta diversity in malignant thyroid tumors relative to benign nodules, in blood and tumor.

CDR3 size: 15 residues. V lost 0 bases and J 0 bases, leaving 8 bases between the germline ends. Germline V gene data show CDR1 as KGHSH and CDR2 as LQKENI. In the original workflow: The authors used CDR3 differences across clinicopathological groups to build a distant-metastasis classifier for papillary thyroid cancer. MiXCR was used by TCRdb to re-call the PCR reads. TCRdb, not the authors, supplied the V and J calls. The sample lists under 50,000 clones, less than 25% occurring once. Sequencing was done on a sample of blood. The receptor was isolated from a male donor with papillary thyroid cancer or a benign thyroid nodule (not recorded which). Some clones in this sample may be carry-over from other donors' samples. The V gene is TRBV18, the J gene TRBJ1-1, with D unclear. CDR3: CASSPPAQLNTEAFF. CDR3 bases: TGTGCCAGCTCACCACCTGCACAACTGAACACTGAAGCTTTCTTT.